This is a list of T cell receptor beta chains from one sample in a study of T cell repertoires in cytomegalovirus infection. MiXCR, applied by TCRdb to the reads, yields one record per CDR3 protein. The table has more than 200,000 distinct CDR3 sequences, roughly 10% seen once. The sample taken for sequencing was PBMCs. These receptor sequences come from a human donor in good health (CMV status not recorded). Some clones in this sample may be carry-over from other donors' samples. The CDR3 runs from the conserved cysteine through the conserved F or W. Each record gives: clone size, V gene, D gene, J gene, CDR3 protein, CDR3 DNA. D genes are given only for firm matches. The size entry is marked missing in some rows and otherwise reads once, few, many or a size class.

few,TRBV28,-,TRBJ1-3,CASRTTAVFAGNTIYF,TGTGCCAGCAGAACCACAGCGGTTTTCGCTGGAAACACCATATATTTT
few,TRBV5-1,-,TRBJ2-7,CASSLDGQPVEEQYF,TGCGCCAGCAGCTTGGACGGACAGCCGGTGGAGGAGCAGTACTTC
-,TRBV20-1,TRBD2,TRBJ2-1,CSAIAGSSYNEQFF,TGCAGTGCTATAGCGGGGTCCTCCTACAATGAGCAGTTCTTC
few,TRBV6-1,-,TRBJ2-2,CASSGVTGELFF,TGTGCCAGCAGTGGCGTCACCGGGGAGCTGTTTTTT
-,TRBV20-1,TRBD1,TRBJ1-2,CSLPGTDWGYTF,TGCAGTCTACCCGGGACAGATTGGGGCTACACCTTC
many,TRBV19,-,TRBJ2-7,CASNPGPPYEQYF,TGTGCCAGTAATCCGGGGCCCCCCTACGAGCAGTACTTC
-,TRBV28,-,TRBJ2-3,CASSPVRVTDTQYF,TGTGCCAGCAGCCCGGTCAGGGTTACAGATACGCAGTATTTT
few,TRBV7-9,TRBD1,TRBJ2-7,CASLTGTDSEQYF,TGTGCCAGTCTAACCGGGACAGATAGCGAGCAGTACTTC
many,TRBV28,-,TRBJ2-5,CASSFRTAETQYF,TGTGCCAGCAGTTTTCGGACCGCAGAGACCCAGTACTTC
many,TRBV7-9,TRBD2,TRBJ2-5,CASSPGLAGAQETQYF,TGTGCCAGCAGTCCAGGACTAGCGGGGGCCCAAGAGACCCAGTACTTC
many,TRBV6-2/TRBV6-3,-,TRBJ2-3,CASSRGTGSDTQYF,TGTGCCAGCAGTCGAGGCACAGGGTCAGATACGCAGTATTTT
many,TRBV30,-,TRBJ1-4,CAWSENTNEKLFF,TGTGCCTGGAGCGAGAATACTAATGAAAAACTGTTTTTT
many,TRBV20-1,TRBD1,TRBJ2-7,CSARDRDRGRFSYEQYF,TGCAGTGCTAGAGACCGGGACAGGGGGCGATTTTCCTACGAGCAGTACTTC
many,TRBV7-2,TRBD1,TRBJ1-2,CASSPGTGEPYGYTF,TGTGCCAGCAGCCCCGGGACAGGGGAGCCCTATGGCTACACCTTC
once,TRBV20-1,-,TRBJ2-1,CSARDERSFGEQFF,TGCAGTGCTAGAGATGAGCGAAGTTTTGGTGAGCAGTTCTTC
many,TRBV7-2,TRBD1,TRBJ2-6,CASSHRDRGASGANVLTF,TGTGCCAGCAGCCACCGGGACAGGGGCGCGTCTGGGGCCAACGTCCTGACTTTC
-,TRBV2,TRBD2,TRBJ2-2,CASRGTSGGARELFF,TGTGCCAGCCGAGGGACTAGCGGGGGGGCCAGAGAGCTGTTTTTT
many,TRBV7-2,-,TRBJ2-7,CASSFGNRVDEQYF,TGTGCCAGCAGCTTCGGAAACAGGGTAGATGAGCAGTACTTC
many,TRBV2,TRBD1,TRBJ1-1,CASRQGAEAFF,TGTGCCAGTCGACAGGGGGCTGAAGCTTTCTTT
many,TRBV28,-,TRBJ1-1,CASSLGGVSTEAFF,TGTGCCAGCAGTTTAGGGGGGGTGAGCACTGAAGCTTTCTTT
few,TRBV29-1,-,TRBJ1-2,CSVVGGSGGYTF,TGCAGCGTTGTCGGGGGGTCGGGTGGCTACACCTTC
many,TRBV11-2,-,TRBJ2-7,CASSLKTGEYEQYF,TGTGCCAGCAGCCTAAAGACAGGCGAGTACGAGCAGTACTTC
-,TRBV5-4,-,TRBJ2-2,CASSLGQGEGGELFF,TGTGCCAGCAGCTTGGGGCAGGGTGAAGGCGGGGAGCTGTTTTTT
many,TRBV6-2/TRBV6-3,-,TRBJ1-1,CASSPHTNTEAFF,TGTGCCAGCAGTCCACATACGAACACTGAAGCTTTCTTT
-,TRBV20-1,TRBD2,TRBJ2-1,CSAKSLALEQFF,TGCAGTGCCAAATCACTAGCGTTGGAGCAGTTCTTC
many,TRBV7-2,TRBD2,TRBJ2-4,CASSAGGPAKNIQYF,TGTGCCAGCAGCGCGGGGGGGCCGGCCAAAAACATTCAGTACTTC
-,TRBV20-1,TRBD1,TRBJ2-7,CSVFPRTGSNEQYF,TGCAGTGTCTTTCCCCGGACAGGGTCAAACGAGCAGTACTTC
many,TRBV7-6,-,TRBJ1-2,CASSLGAGVANYGYTF,TGTGCCAGCAGCTTAGGGGCGGGGGTAGCTAACTATGGCTACACCTTC
-,TRBV12-3/TRBV12-4,-,TRBJ1-1,CASSAPHRGNTEAFF,TGTGCCAGCAGTGCCCCTCATCGGGGAAACACTGAAGCTTTCTTT
many,TRBV6-4,-,TRBJ2-1,CASSDSGTHEQFF,TGTGCCAGCAGTGACTCGGGCACCCATGAGCAGTTCTTC
many,TRBV7-2,-,TRBJ2-7,CASSLMGQGRDEQYF,TGTGCCAGCAGCCTAATGGGGCAGGGACGGGACGAGCAGTACTTC
many,TRBV12-3/TRBV12-4,-,TRBJ1-1,CASNPTGNTEAFF,TGTGCCAGCAACCCCACAGGGAACACTGAAGCTTTCTTT
-,TRBV6-2/TRBV6-3,TRBD2,TRBJ2-7,CASSYILAGRKYF,TGTGCCAGCAGTTACATCCTAGCGGGAAGAAAGTACTTC
many,TRBV7-2,-,TRBJ2-1,CASSPAWTIHEQFF,TGTGCCAGCAGCCCTGCTTGGACTATCCATGAGCAGTTCTTC
-,TRBV4-3,-,TRBJ1-5,CASSQGLRNQPQHF,TGCGCCAGCAGCCAAGGGCTCCGCAATCAGCCCCAGCATTTT
many,TRBV2,-,TRBJ1-5,CATKNRSPDQPQHF,TGTGCCACCAAGAATAGGTCGCCGGATCAGCCCCAGCATTTT
many,TRBV7-9,-,TRBJ2-7,CASERGDSYEQYF,TGTGCCAGCGAACGTGGGGACTCCTACGAGCAGTACTTC